This T cell receptor (beta chain) is drawn from a study of T-cell memory formation after mild COVID-19. From the 5' RACE reads, TCRdb called clonotypes with MiXCR, one entry per CDR3 protein. The sample contains approximately 490,000 distinct CDR3 sequences, 20% of which appear only once. Notes on this clonotype: The antigen remains undetermined.

This CDR3 region has 15 residues. V shed 3 bases, J shed 4 bases, and the junction held 6 bases outside the gene matches. CDR1 LNHDA and CDR2 SQIVND come from the germline V gene (reference sequence). Study-wide results and caveats: CD8+ contracting clones occupied EMRA, while CD4+ ones occupied mainly CM and EM.

V and J are TRBV19 and TRBJ2-1, with 7 bases matching TRBD2. Source material: PBMCs or a T cell subset sorted from them (not recorded which). The clonotype comes from an adult woman who had mild COVID-19 (a few samples of this study predate the infection). Cell type and time point are not known. CDR3 region: CASSILAEVYNEQFF. The CDR3 region has the DNA TGTGCCAGTAGTATCCTAGCGGAAGTTTACAATGAGCAGTTCTTC.